A single sample gave rise to the 13 T cell receptor beta chains below, sequenced in a study of OX40 agonist ivuxolimab in advanced cancers. Measured with immunoSEQ multiplex PCR; TCRdb has only the in-frame clones, and not every one. Here the sample spans about 53,000 clones, 80% to 90% being singletons. The material sequenced was CD4+ or CD8+ T cells sorted from blood, taken in a trial of the OX40 agonist ivuxolimab. The receptor set was obtained from an adult with an advanced solid tumor such as melanoma, head and neck, liver or kidney cancer.

The rearrangement links TRBV10-3 to TRBJ2-5; a weak D match, TRBD2 (6 bases). CDR1 and CDR2 (germline): ENHRY, SYGVKD. Trimming shortened V by 3 bases and J by 5 bases, and 13 bases separated the two germline ends. CDR3 length: 14 residues. CDR3 coding DNA: TGTGCCATCAGTGATGCGACTAGTCGGGAGACCCAGTACTTC. The encoded protein is CAISDATSRETQYF.

The CDR3, as DNA: TGTGCCAGCAGCTGGGCGGGGGGCACAGATACGCAGTATTTT. Amino acids: CASSWAGGTDTQYF. V and J are TRBV9 and TRBJ2-3, with 7 nucleotides matching TRBD2. This CDR3 comprises 14 residues. The V gene's germline CDR1 is SGDLS and CDR2 YYNGEE. The junction had 3 bases not matched to a gene; V was cut back by 4 bases and J by 1 base.

The chain links TRBV6-1 to TRBJ1-1; D remains unclear. V lost 2 bases, J lost 5 bases, and 12 bases lay in between. Per the germline V gene, CDR1 is MNHNS and CDR2 is SASEGT. CDR3 size: 14 residues. The CDR3 here is CASSETGWRTEAFF. The CDR3 bases are TGTGCCAGCAGTGAAACGGGGTGGAGGACTGAAGCTTTCTTT.

The chain employs TRBV30 and TRBJ2-3, with a tentative D call TRBD2 (5 bases). Germline V CDR1 and CDR2: GTSNPN, SVGIG (reference sequence). This CDR3 is built from 15 residues. Deletions cut 1 base from V and 0 bases from J, with 11 bases between. This chain's CDR3 is CAWSAQRSSTDTQYF. The DNA for the CDR3 is TGTGCCTGGAGTGCCCAGCGGAGTAGCACAGATACGCAGTATTTT.

This clone has only one observation. The rearrangement uses TRBV5-1 and TRBJ2-2; D is possibly TRBD1 (5 bases). CDR1 SGHRS and CDR2 YFSETQ come from the germline V gene. The CDR3 extends over 15 amino acids. V was clipped by 0 bases and J by 6 bases, with 12 bases between them. The CDR3 DNA reads TGCGCCAGCAGCTTGGAAGGGGCACGGGCCGGGGAGCTGTTTTTT. This encodes CASSLEGARAGELFF.

J is TRBJ2-5 and V is TRBV7-9; D may correspond to TRBD1 or TRBD2 (6 bases each). This CDR3 is 14 amino acids long. Germline V gene data show CDR1 as SEHNR and CDR2 as FQNEAQ (reference sequence). V was clipped by 5 bases and J by 3 bases, with 13 bases between them. The CDR3 nucleotides read TGTGCCAGCAGCGCGGGACAATTCGAAGAGACCCAGTACTTC. Translation: CASSAGQFEETQYF.

The chain has TRBV13 and TRBJ1-4, with TRBD1 matching over 7 bases. The germline CDR1 and CDR2 sequences are PRHDT and FYEKMQ (reference sequence). J lost 8 bases, V lost 2 bases, and 17 bases had no gene match. The CDR3 has 18 amino acids. The CDR3 DNA reads TGTGCCAGCAGCTTAAAGCCGACAGGGTCGCCCCTGGAAGAAAAACTGTTTTTT. It translates to CASSLKPTGSPLEEKLFF.

The rearrangement links TRBV18 to TRBJ1-1; no clear D. The germline gives CDR1 KGHSH, CDR2 LQKENI. V gave up 2 bases and J gave up 1 base, with 5 bases separating them. The CDR3 length is 13 residues. CDR3 residues: CASSPEGNTEAFF. The CDR3 coding sequence is TGTGCCAGCTCACCAGAGGGGAACACTGAAGCTTTCTTT.

The genes are TRBV2 and TRBJ1-4, with D unclear. CDR3 length equals 14 residues. Germline values: CDR1 SNHLY, CDR2 FYNNEI. The V gene lost 4 bases and the J gene lost 0 bases, with 6 bases spanning the gap. The CDR3 loop is CASSGKATNEKLFF. CDR3 sequence (DNA): TGTGCCAGCAGTGGGAAGGCAACTAATGAAAAACTGTTTTTT.

The chain carries TRBV15 and TRBJ1-2; tentative D call: TRBD1 (5 bases). V dropped 1 base and J dropped 2 bases, with 14 bases sitting between them. Germline CDR1 and CDR2: LNHNV and YYDKDF (reference sequence). This CDR3 is 16 amino acids long. DNA for the CDR3: TGTGCCACCAGCAGAGTAGGGGTCAGTACCAACTATGGCTACACCTTC. It translates to CATSRVGVSTNYGYTF.

The V gene is TRBV25-1, the J gene TRBJ1-2; D not resolved. The V gene lost 3 bases and the J gene lost 4 bases, with 18 bases spanning the gap. Germline V gives CDR1 MGHDK, CDR2 SYGVNS. The CDR3 is made up of 16 amino acids. The CDR3 region is CASSDSINNRPYGYTF. The DNA for the CDR3 is TGTGCCAGCAGTGATTCAATCAATAACCGCCCCTATGGCTACACCTTC.

The chain uses TRBV9 and TRBJ2-1; 7 nucleotides match TRBD2. Trimming at V came to 5 bases and at J to 8 bases, leaving 13 bases not matched to a gene. Per germline, CDR1 SGDLS and CDR2 YYNGEE. The CDR3 contains 15 residues. The CDR3 sequence is CASRRGVQGSDEQFF. CDR3 in DNA: TGTGCCAGCAGACGGGGGGTCCAGGGATCGGATGAGCAGTTCTTC.

This clone was counted only a few times. This chain connects TRBV7-8 to TRBJ2-3, with D unresolved. The V gene's germline CDR1 is SGHVS and CDR2 FQNEAQ. Trimming shortened V by 5 bases and J by 4 bases, and 7 bases separated the two germline ends. The CDR3 contains 12 residues. CDR3 residues: CASSPLADTQYF. In DNA form, the CDR3 reads TGTGCCAGCAGCCCCTTGGCAGATACGCAGTATTTT.